A single TCR beta chain is shown here with its context. The record originates from a study of T cell responses to AZD1222 COVID-19 vaccine. Clones were read by immunoSEQ multiplex PCR, and TCRdb kept only the in-frame ones, dropping some. The sample lists 200,000 to 300,000 clones; 85% to 95% were seen once. Germline V gene lookup returns CDR1 SGDLS and CDR2 YYNGEE. The V gene end was trimmed by 4 bases and the J gene end by 5 bases; junction bases not matched to a gene: 9. CDR3 length: 17 amino acids. This receptor was obtained from an adult in good health. Sequenced here: peripheral blood, sampled on day 0 of AZD1222 vaccination. The chain is built from TRBV9 and TRBJ2-1, with 13 bases fitting TRBD2. The CDR3 DNA reads TGTGCCAGCAGCCCCCCTGGGGGACTAGCGGGGAACAATGAGCAGTTCTTC. Amino acids: CASSPPGGLAGNNEQFF.